These 20 T cell receptor beta chains originate from one sample sequenced in a study of cytomegalovirus exposure and HLA in healthy donors. Amplification used 60 Vbeta primers and 13 Jbeta primers. Produced via immunoSEQ multiplex PCR; TCRdb's table is partial and in-frame only. Among 140,000 to 150,000 clones, 82% were seen once, and the ten largest hold 9.7%. Sequencing was carried out using PBMCs. The receptors stem from a woman aged 55-75 years in good health and CMV-seropositive.

This rearrangement joins TRBV7-8 to TRBJ2-1, with 8 bases fitting TRBD2. The CDR3 sequence is 18 residues long. V was pared by 1 base and J by 1 base, with 9 bases of the junction left unmatched. Germline-derived CDR1 and CDR2 are SGHVS and FQNEAQ. CDR3 bases: TGTGCCAGCAGCTTAGTACCCGCCCCTAGCGGGTCCTACAATGAGCAGTTCTTC. Translation: CASSLVPAPSGSYNEQFF.

The J gene is TRBJ2-7, the V gene TRBV14; weak D call: TRBD1 (7 bases). The CDR3 runs 15 residues. The V gene lost 3 bases and the J gene lost 3 bases, with 15 bases spanning the gap. Germline V gene sequence: CDR1 SGHDN, CDR2 FVKESK. The CDR3 DNA reads TGTGCCAGCAGCCAGGTGACAGGGAGGTACTACGAGCAGTACTTC. As protein: CASSQVTGRYYEQYF.

This clone was picked up a small number of times. V gene TRBV5-4 combines with J gene TRBJ1-4; no firm D call. CDR1 and CDR2 (germline): SGHNT, YYREEE (reference sequence). V shed 2 bases and J shed 7 bases, with 12 bases lying between them. The CDR3 is 14 residues long. CDR3: CASSLGQDGEKLFF. CDR3 coding DNA: TGTGCCAGCAGCTTAGGTCAGGATGGTGAAAAACTGTTTTTT. Supplemented by reference TRBV5-4 and TRBJ1-4, the full variable domain reads ETGVTQSPTHLIKTRGQQVTLRCSSQSGHNTVSWYQQALGQGPQFIFQYYREEENGRGNFPPRFSGLQFPNYSSELNVNALELDDSALYLCASSLGQDGEKLFFGSGTQLSVL.

The chain employs TRBV7-6 and TRBJ2-1; 10 nucleotides match TRBD2. Germline CDR1 reads SGHVS; CDR2 reads FNYEAQ. The V and J ends lost 0 bases and 6 bases, in that order; junction bases with no gene match: 2. The CDR3 is 15 residues long. In DNA, the CDR3 is TGTGCCAGCAGCTTAGCGGCTAGCGGGAGCAATGAGCAGTTCTTC. Translated, it gives CASSLAASGSNEQFF.

A few counts support this clone. The chain is built from TRBV7-6 and TRBJ2-5, with D tentatively TRBD1 (6 bases). Germline V gene lookup returns CDR1 SGHVS and CDR2 FNYEAQ. This CDR3 has 16 residues. V was cut by 2 bases and J by 0 bases, with 13 bases left in between. In DNA form, the CDR3 reads TGTGCCAGCAGCTTAAGGGACACCCCGTACCAAGAGACCCAGTACTTC. Residues: CASSLRDTPYQETQYF.

This clone showed up just a few times. This sequence joins TRBV6-6 and TRBJ1-4, with TRBD1 matching over 9 bases. This CDR3 is built from 13 residues. Germline V gene lookup returns CDR1 MNHNY and CDR2 SVGAGI (reference sequence). V was pared by 7 bases and J by 6 bases, with 3 bases of the junction left unmatched. CDR3 residues: CASKWTGDEKLFF. In DNA, the CDR3 is TGTGCCAGCAAATGGACAGGGGATGAAAAACTGTTTTTT.

V and J are TRBV30 and TRBJ1-4, with TRBD1 matching over 9 bases. Per the germline V gene, CDR1 is GTSNPN and CDR2 is SVGIG (reference sequence). This CDR3 is built from 14 residues. Trimming removed 1 base from V and 7 bases from J; junction bases left unmatched: 4. As DNA, the CDR3 is TGTGCCTGGAGTGCAGGGACAGGGATTGAAAAACTGTTTTTT. This codes for CAWSAGTGIEKLFF.

The chain links TRBV5-1 to TRBJ2-7; 8 bases map to TRBD2. In germline, CDR1 is SGHRS, CDR2 YFSETQ. The CDR3 runs 15 residues. The ends lost 0 bases at V and 1 base at J; junction bases unmatched: 3. The CDR3 nucleotides read TGCGCCAGCAGCTTGGGGCTAGCGGGTTCCTACGAGCAGTACTTC. Translated: CASSLGLAGSYEQYF.

This clone was detected only a few times. The J gene is TRBJ1-2, the V gene TRBV27; D not resolved. CDR3 length: 15 amino acids. The germline gives CDR1 MNHEY, CDR2 SMNVEV (reference sequence). V was trimmed by 6 bases and J by 1 base, leaving 15 bases between them. For the CDR3, the DNA is TGTGCCAGCAGGGGCCAGGCCTCCATTAACTATGGCTACACCTTC. Its protein is CASRGQASINYGYTF.

Comments on this clone: At the DNA level, this CDR3 is encoded by other sequences in the same sample as well. The V gene is TRBV27, the J gene TRBJ2-7; 9 bases are shared with TRBD1. Germline values: CDR1 MNHEY, CDR2 SMNVEV (reference sequence). V lost 3 bases, J lost 0 bases, and 3 bases stayed unmatched. This CDR3 spans 15 amino acids. The CDR3 here is CASSFLGQGSYEQYF. The CDR3 DNA follows: TGTGCCAGCAGTTTTTTGGGACAGGGCTCCTACGAGCAGTACTTC.

The V gene is TRBV10-3, the J gene TRBJ2-7; 13 bases are a match to TRBD2. The germline V gene encodes CDR1 ENHRY and CDR2 SYGVKD. The V and J ends lost 3 bases and 3 bases, in that order; junction bases with no gene match: 2. The CDR3 loop spans 15 amino acids. The DNA for the CDR3 is TGTGCCATCAGTGAAAGGACTAGCGGGAGCTACGAGCAGTACTTC. Its protein is CAISERTSGSYEQYF.

The chain employs TRBV9 and TRBJ1-1; 9 bases agree with TRBD1. V shed 4 bases and J 4 bases; nucleotides not matched to a gene: 11. CDR1 and CDR2 (germline): SGDLS, YYNGEE. The CDR3 has 16 residues. CDR3 amino acids: CASSPGTGQGSTEAFF. The CDR3 DNA reads as TGTGCCAGCAGCCCGGGGACAGGGCAGGGGAGCACTGAAGCTTTCTTT.

The chain is built from TRBV28 and TRBJ1-5; TRBD1 aligns across 7 bases. After removal of 4 bases from V and 7 bases from J, the junction contained 13 bases not matched to a gene. The CDR3 length is 16 residues. Germline CDR1 MDHEN, CDR2 SYDVKM. The CDR3, as DNA: TGTGCCAGCAGTTCGGAACCAAGGACAGGTGCGCAGCCCCAGCATTTT. Amino acid sequence: CASSSEPRTGAQPQHF.

This clone was counted only a few times. The gene calls are TRBV10-3 and TRBJ1-1; unclear D gene. The CDR3 runs to 11 residues. Germline V lookup: CDR1 ENHRY, CDR2 SYGVKD. Trimming took 4 bases from V and 5 from J, leaving 5 bases between them. The CDR3 here is CAISGGTEAFF. In DNA, the CDR3 is TGTGCCATCAGTGGAGGTACTGAAGCTTTCTTT.

The chain is built from TRBV2 and TRBJ2-2; D is ambiguous. Germline-derived CDR1 and CDR2 are SNHLY and FYNNEI. V gave up 9 bases and J gave up 5 bases, with 10 bases separating them. This CDR3 spans 12 amino acids. Here the CDR3 reads CARGDLTGELFF. Here the CDR3 DNA reads TGTGCCAGAGGAGACCTGACCGGGGAGCTGTTTTTT.

This rearrangement joins TRBV27 to TRBJ2-1; 10 bases align to TRBD1. V was clipped by 6 bases and J by 4 bases; unmatched bases: 3. This CDR3 has 14 residues. Germline V CDR1 and CDR2: MNHEY, SMNVEV (reference sequence). This CDR3 is CASSRGQGYNEQFF. The CDR3 nucleotides are TGTGCCAGCAGCCGGGGACAGGGGTACAATGAGCAGTTCTTC.

Written as DNA, the CDR3 is TGTGCCAGCAGCCCTGGACAGGTCGGCGATACGCAGTATTTT. The encoded protein is CASSPGQVGDTQYF. The chain employs TRBV7-9 and TRBJ2-3; 7 bases are a match to TRBD1. CDR1 and CDR2 (germline): SEHNR, FQNEAQ (reference sequence). This CDR3 has 14 residues. Trimming took 5 bases from V and 6 from J; bases not matched to a gene: 8.

The chain recombines TRBV7-8 with TRBJ2-1; possible D gene TRBD2, 6 bases. Trimming stripped 3 bases from V and 5 bases from J, with 14 bases between. This CDR3 is 15 amino acids long. CDR1 SGHVS and CDR2 FQNEAQ come from the germline V gene. CDR3 bases: TGTGCCAGCAGCTTGGGAGGACTGTGGGACAATGAGCAGTTCTTC. Its translation is CASSLGGLWDNEQFF. The whole variable domain, filled in from reference TRBV7-8 and TRBJ2-1, reads GAGVSQSPRYKVAKRGQDVALRCDPISGHVSLFWYQQALGQGPEFLTYFQNEAQLDKSGLPSDRFFAERPEGSVSTLKIQRTQQEDSAVYLCASSLGGLWDNEQFFGPGTRLTVL.

The chain joins TRBV7-2 to TRBJ2-7, with D maybe TRBD2 (6 bases). The germline V and J ends were trimmed by 1 base and 3 bases, with 7 bases remaining between them. This CDR3 comprises 13 residues. Germline V gene data show CDR1 as SGHTA and CDR2 as FQGNSA. CDR3 loop: CASSLGGIYEQYF. Written as DNA, the CDR3 is TGTGCCAGCAGCTTAGGCGGGATCTACGAGCAGTACTTC.

This clone has a handful of counts. This chain connects TRBV9 to TRBJ2-1; 9 bases match TRBD2. The germline V gene has CDR1 SGDLS and CDR2 YYNGEE. This CDR3 contains 14 residues. Losses at the gene ends were 4 bases for V and 7 bases for J; bases not matched to a gene: 6. CDR3 in amino acids: CASSNRLAVNEQFF. CDR3 DNA: TGTGCCAGCAGCAATCGACTAGCGGTGAATGAGCAGTTCTTC.